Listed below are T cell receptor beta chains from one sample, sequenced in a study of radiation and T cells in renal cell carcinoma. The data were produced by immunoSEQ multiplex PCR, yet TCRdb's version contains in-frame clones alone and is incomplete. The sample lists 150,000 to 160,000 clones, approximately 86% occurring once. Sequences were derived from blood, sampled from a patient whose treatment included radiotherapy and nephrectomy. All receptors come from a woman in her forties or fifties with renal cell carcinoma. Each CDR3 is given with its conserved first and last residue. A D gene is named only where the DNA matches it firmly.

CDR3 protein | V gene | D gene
CASSLAVGVYEQFF | TRBV5-1 | -
CASSSRTGGNSPLHF | TRBV11-1 | TRBD1
CASSKLNSRDQPQHF | TRBV21-1 | -
CASSTGTVNTEAFF | TRBV5-1 | TRBD1
CASSSRDSPLHF | TRBV19 | -
CASSQRDNLGETQYF | TRBV4-2 | -
CASSLVGYEQYF | TRBV5-5 | -
CASSPNGGIGLSEQYF | TRBV7-3 | -
CASSIQRGDNEKLFF | TRBV5-1 | -
CASPPPANVLTF | TRBV7-9 | -
CASSIGPSGSLQYF | TRBV19 | TRBD2
CASSLGPTGYTF | TRBV7-2 | -
CASSSTGAYEQYF | TRBV18 | TRBD1
CASSLGGGAYNEQFF | TRBV5-1 | TRBD2
CASTKRRDEQFF | TRBV7-9 | -
CASSLGGNSPLHF | TRBV5-5 | -
CAWSTGNQETQYF | TRBV30 | -
CASGLGQGDQPQHF | TRBV12-5 | TRBD1
CASSQTRGEIYNEQFF | TRBV4-1 | TRBD2
CASSQGGVEGNTIYF | TRBV14 | -
CASSPVGREGKIGELFF | TRBV19 | -
CASSRDYDEQYF | TRBV7-2 | TRBD2
CASCTGGLETQYF | TRBV7-2 | TRBD2
CASSKGTSGEETQYF | TRBV7-8 | TRBD2
CASSPGTGGRETQYF | TRBV18 | TRBD1
CASSPRTSGGTGELFF | TRBV7-2 | TRBD2
CAIRGDRGLVDTQYF | TRBV10-3 | TRBD1
CASSLDLWLTTTDTQYF | TRBV11-2 | -
CASSNPSNQPQHF | TRBV6-1 | -